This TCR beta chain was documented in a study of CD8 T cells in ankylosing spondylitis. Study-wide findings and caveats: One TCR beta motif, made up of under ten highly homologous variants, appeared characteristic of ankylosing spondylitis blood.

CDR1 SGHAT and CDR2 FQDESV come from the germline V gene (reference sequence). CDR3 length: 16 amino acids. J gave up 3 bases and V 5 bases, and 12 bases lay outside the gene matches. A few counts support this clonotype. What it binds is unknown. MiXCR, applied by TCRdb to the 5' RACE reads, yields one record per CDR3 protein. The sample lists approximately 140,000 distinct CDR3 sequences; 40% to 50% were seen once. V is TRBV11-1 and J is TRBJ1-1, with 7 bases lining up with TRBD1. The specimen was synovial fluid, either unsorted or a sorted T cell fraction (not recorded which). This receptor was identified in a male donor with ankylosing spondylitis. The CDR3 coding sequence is TGTGCCAGCAGCCACAGGGGTGGTTTATTCTACACTGAAGCTTTCTTT. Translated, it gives CASSHRGGLFYTEAFF. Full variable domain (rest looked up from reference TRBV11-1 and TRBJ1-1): EAEVAQSPRYKITEKSQAVAFWCDPISGHATLYWYRQILGQGPELLVQFQDESVVDDSQLPKDRFSAERLKGVDSTLKIQPAELGDSAMYLCASSHRGGLFYTEAFFGQGTRLTVV.